This T cell receptor (beta chain) is from a study of tumor T cells in aggressive B-cell lymphoma. Some clones are missing from TCRdb's copy, which holds only in-frame ones; the method was immunoSEQ multiplex PCR. This sample has approximately 3,000 clones, with 69% found just once. J gave up 7 bases and V 5 bases, and 9 bases lay outside the gene matches. Germline assignment: CDR1 SGHTA and CDR2 FQGNSA. The CDR3 sequence is 15 residues long. This receptor was identified in an adult with diffuse large B cell lymphoma. This chain uses TRBV7-2 with TRBJ2-7, with 12 bases lining up with TRBD2. The sample was tumor tissue. CDR3 coding DNA: TGTGCCAGCAGCCCCCGGGCTAGCGGGAGGGGGGAGCAGTACTTC. Translating gives CASSPRASGRGEQYF.